This T cell receptor beta chain was observed in a study of CD8 T cells in Susac syndrome. The CDR3 has 19 amino acids. The junction had 12 bases not matched to a gene; V was cut back by 1 base and J by 2 bases. Per the germline V gene, CDR1 is GTSNPN and CDR2 is SVGIG (reference sequence). Reverse transcription of about 0.45 to 1 ug RNA was carried out with random hexamers. TCRdb re-called the immunoSEQ multiplex PCR reads with MiXCR, one entry per CDR3 protein. Here the sample spans 100,000 to 150,000 distinct CDR3 sequences, just over 90% being singletons. This chain connects TRBV30 to TRBJ2-1; the match to TRBD1 covers 12 bases. This TCR was recovered from a human donor with multiple sclerosis. Source material: CD8+ T cells from PBMCs. In DNA, the CDR3 is TGTGCCTGGAGTGGGTGGGGGACAGGGGGCGCTGGTGCCTACAATGAGCAGTTCTTC. As protein: CAWSGWGTGGAGAYNEQFF.